What follows are 30 T cell receptor beta chains derived from one specimen sequenced in a study of T cell responses to AZD1222 COVID-19 vaccine. Repertoires were generated with immunoSEQ multiplex PCR, while TCRdb's copy carries only in-frame clones and drops some. The table lists about 200,000 clones, approximately 92% of them singletons. Source: peripheral blood, taken on day 0 of AZD1222 vaccination. The source of these receptors is an adult in good health.

Here the CDR3 reads CSVARTTILEKLFF. Written as DNA, the CDR3 is TGCAGCGTTGCCAGGACAACTATCTTAGAAAAACTGTTTTTT. The V gene is TRBV29-1, the J gene TRBJ1-4; perhaps TRBD1 as D (5 bases). The CDR3 runs 14 residues. Germline assignment: CDR1 SQVTM and CDR2 ANQGSEA. Between the trimmed V and J ends, which lost 4 bases and 8 bases, there was a span of 17 bases.

The V call is TRBV28, the J call TRBJ2-1; 9 nucleotides align to TRBD1. The CDR3 covers 16 residues. The germline CDR1 and CDR2 sequences are MDHEN and SYDVKM. J lost 8 bases, V lost 6 bases, and 14 bases had no gene match. Written as DNA, the CDR3 is TGTGCCAGCAGGCTACTCCCGGGACAGGGAGGCGATGAGCAGTTCTTC. Translation: CASRLLPGQGGDEQFF.

The genes are TRBV19 and TRBJ1-1; D is undetermined. The CDR3 contains 18 residues. Germline V gives CDR1 LNHDA, CDR2 SQIVND (reference sequence). Trimming left V 7 bases short and J 0 bases short, with 24 bases between. This CDR3 reads CASTKKRSGNTMNTEAFF. In DNA form, the CDR3 reads TGTGCCAGTACCAAAAAGAGAAGCGGTAACACCATGAACACTGAAGCTTTCTTT.

The chain joins TRBV18 to TRBJ1-5, with a weak D call TRBD1 (5 bases). CDR1 KGHSH and CDR2 LQKENI come from the germline V gene. The V end was cut by 2 bases, the J end by 10 bases, with 21 bases between. The CDR3 consists of 16 residues. The CDR3 DNA is TGTGCCAGCTCACCAGGAACAGGCGGAATAGATACCCCCCAGCATTTT. It yields the protein CASSPGTGGIDTPQHF.

This chain connects TRBV2 to TRBJ2-2, with 9 nucleotides matching TRBD2. The CDR3 length is 15 residues. The V gene end was trimmed by 4 bases and the J gene end by 0 bases; junction bases not matched to a gene: 0. Looked up from germline, CDR1 is SNHLY and CDR2 is FYNNEI. The CDR3 sequence is CASSGLAANTGELFF. As DNA, the CDR3 is TGTGCCAGCAGTGGACTAGCGGCGAACACCGGGGAGCTGTTTTTT.

CDR3 amino acids: CASSYNPGTNEKLFF. CDR3 coding DNA: TGTGCCAGCAGTTACAACCCGGGAACTAATGAAAAACTGTTTTTT. This chain joins TRBV6-5 and TRBJ1-4; D not resolved. Deletions cut 2 bases from V and 1 base from J, with 8 bases between. Looked up from germline, CDR1 is MNHEY and CDR2 is SVGAGI. CDR3 length: 15 amino acids.

The chain carries TRBV7-6 and TRBJ1-1; a weak D match, TRBD1 (5 bases). CDR3 length: 13 residues. V gave up 5 bases and J gave up 3 bases, with 10 bases separating them. Germline lookup yields CDR1 SGHVS and CDR2 FNYEAQ. The CDR3 sequence: CASSPVGDTEAFF. The CDR3 DNA reads as TGTGCCAGCAGCCCGGTGGGGGACACTGAAGCTTTCTTT.

The rearrangement uses TRBV6-1 and TRBJ1-2; D gene unclear. Germline CDR1 MNHNS, CDR2 SASEGT. This CDR3 is 13 amino acids long. The germline V and J ends were trimmed by 2 bases and 8 bases, with 12 bases remaining between them. The CDR3 spells CASSEISAGGYTF. As DNA, the CDR3 is TGTGCCAGCAGTGAAATCTCGGCAGGCGGCTACACCTTC.

In DNA, the CDR3 is TGTGCCAGCAGTTTATGGTCACCCCTCCACTTT. Amino acids: CASSLWSPLHF. This chain links TRBV12-3 or TRBV12-4 with TRBJ1-6; no clear D gene. CDR3 size: 11 residues. V gave up 2 bases and J gave up 10 bases, with 3 bases separating them.

V usage is TRBV5-1 and J usage is TRBJ1-3; no reliable D call. Germline CDR1 reads SGHRS; CDR2 reads YFSETQ. Trimming left V 7 bases short and J 0 bases short, with 14 bases between. CDR3 size: 15 residues. CDR3 amino acids: CASGPQPSSGNTIYF. CDR3 coding DNA: TGCGCCAGCGGGCCACAGCCCTCCTCTGGAAACACCATATATTTT.

This chain links TRBV15 with TRBJ1-2; 9 bases are a match to TRBD1. The trim removed 5 bases at V and 0 bases at J, leaving 4 bases unmatched. Germline V gives CDR1 LNHNV, CDR2 YYDKDF (reference sequence). The CDR3 loop spans 15 amino acids. In DNA, the CDR3 is TGTGCCACCAGCGGGACAGGGCACACTAACTATGGCTACACCTTC. Its protein product is CATSGTGHTNYGYTF. Together with reference TRBV15 and TRBJ1-2, the CDR3 gives the full variable domain: DAMVIQNPRYQVTQFGKPVTLSCSQTLNHNVMYWYQQKSSQAPKLLFHYYDKDFNNEADTPDNFQSRRPNTSFCFLDIRSPGLGDTAMYLCATSGTGHTNYGYTFGSGTRLTVV.

CDR3 sequence (DNA): TGTGCCAGCAGCTTGGCCACAGGGGGCCAAAGTAACTATGGCTACACCTTC. Protein product: CASSLATGGQSNYGYTF. V gene TRBV5-5 combines with J gene TRBJ1-2, with TRBD1 identical over 9 bases. Germline trimming cut 0 bases from V and 1 base from J; bases unmatched to any gene: 7. Germline values: CDR1 SGHKS, CDR2 YYEKEE (reference sequence). The CDR3 is 17 amino acids.

The chain carries TRBV30 and TRBJ1-2; possible D gene TRBD1, 5 bases. V lost 2 bases to trimming and J lost 8 bases, with 18 bases between them. The CDR3 has 14 amino acids. Germline loops: CDR1 GTSNPN, CDR2 SVGIG (reference sequence). CDR3 nucleotide sequence: TGTGCCTGGAGTTTCATAAGCAGGGCAGGCGGCTACACCTTC. It encodes CAWSFISRAGGYTF.

The V call is TRBV3-1 (or the pseudogene TRBV3-2), the J call TRBJ1-2; D may be TRBD1 (5 bases). This CDR3 contains 14 residues. V lost 0 bases, J lost 2 bases, and 7 bases lay in between. Germline V gene lookup returns CDR1 LGHDT and CDR2 YNNKEL (reference sequence). The CDR3 loop reads CASSQDWGNYGYTF. In nucleotides, the CDR3 is TGTGCCAGCAGCCAAGATTGGGGGAACTATGGCTACACCTTC.

This clone has only one observation. The chain has TRBV5-6 and TRBJ1-1; D not resolved. The germline gives CDR1 SGHDT, CDR2 YYEEEE. The CDR3 covers 14 residues. Trimming removed 2 bases at V and 0 bases at J, with 8 bases between. The CDR3 DNA sequence: TGTGCCAGCAGCTTAACGGGCATGAACACTGAAGCTTTCTTT. Its protein is CASSLTGMNTEAFF.

This chain connects TRBV7-2 to TRBJ2-3; no clear D. Trimming removed 2 bases from V and 5 bases from J, with 8 bases in between. The CDR3 is 13 residues long. CDR1 is SGHTA and CDR2 is FQGNSA in the germline V gene. As DNA, the CDR3 is TGTGCCAGCAGCTTAAGTCGGAGAGATACGCAGTATTTT. This gives the protein CASSLSRRDTQYF. Variable domain in full (rest from reference TRBV7-2 and TRBJ2-3): GAGVSQSPSNKVTEKGKDVELRCDPISGHTALYWYRQSLGQGLEFLIYFQGNSAPDKSGLPSDRFSAERTGGSVSTLTIQRTQQEDSAVYLCASSLSRRDTQYFGPGTRLTVL.

The chain has TRBV19 and TRBJ1-1, with TRBD1 as a possible D gene (5 bases). Trimming took 3 bases from V and 0 from J, leaving 8 bases between them. CDR1 LNHDA and CDR2 SQIVND come from the germline V gene (reference sequence). There are 14 residues in the CDR3. The CDR3 DNA reads TGTGCCAGTAGTATGGGGCTCATGAACACTGAAGCTTTCTTT. Amino acid sequence: CASSMGLMNTEAFF.

A note on this clone: Other DNA sequences in this sample translate to the same CDR3. The chain uses TRBV28 and TRBJ2-1; D remains ambiguous. Germline V gene sequence: CDR1 MDHEN, CDR2 SYDVKM. This CDR3 has 11 amino acids. The V end was cut by 2 bases, the J end by 10 bases, with 6 bases between. The CDR3 here is CASSLSREQFF. In DNA, the CDR3 is TGTGCCAGCAGTTTAAGTCGAGAGCAGTTCTTC.

The chain recombines TRBV5-1 with TRBJ1-4; tentatively, D is TRBD1 (5 bases). The CDR3 totals 16 residues. Looked up from germline, CDR1 is SGHRS and CDR2 is YFSETQ. Trimming took 6 bases from V and 4 from J, leaving 19 bases between them. In DNA, the CDR3 is TGCGCCAGCACGGCTGGGACGCTTCGGGGTAATGAAAAACTGTTTTTT. This encodes CASTAGTLRGNEKLFF.

V gene TRBV7-9 combines with J gene TRBJ1-5; TRBD1 matches at 9 bases. The V segment lost 11 bases and the J segment 0 bases; nucleotides outside the gene matches: 8. The CDR3 has 15 residues. CDR1 SEHNR and CDR2 FQNEAQ come from the germline V gene (reference sequence). Here the CDR3 DNA reads TGTGCCGTTGGAACAGGGGGCAATAGCAATCAGCCCCAGCATTTT. Protein: CAVGTGGNSNQPQHF.

This chain links TRBV11-2 with TRBJ2-1; 8 nucleotides agree with TRBD2. The CDR3 is 15 residues long. CDR1 and CDR2 from the germline V gene are SGHAT and FQNNGV. The junction had 7 bases not matched to a gene; V was cut back by 4 bases and J by 5 bases. CDR3 bases: TGTGCCAGCAGCTGGGCGGGGGGCTCTAACAATGAGCAGTTCTTC. As protein: CASSWAGGSNNEQFF.

V is TRBV4-3 and J is TRBJ2-1, with 8 bases lining up with TRBD2. The length of the CDR3 is 15 residues. The V and J ends lost 3 bases and 4 bases, in that order; junction bases with no gene match: 5. Germline V gives CDR1 LGHNA, CDR2 YSLEER. The CDR3 sequence: CASSHTSGLYNEQFF. The CDR3 DNA follows: TGCGCCAGCAGCCATACTAGCGGACTTTACAATGAGCAGTTCTTC.

V gene TRBV30 combines with J gene TRBJ2-3, with TRBD1 as a possible D gene (6 bases). This CDR3 is built from 15 residues. V lost 3 bases, J lost 4 bases, and 17 bases lay in between. Per germline, CDR1 GTSNPN and CDR2 SVGIG (reference sequence). The CDR3 protein is CAWSLGRTAPDTQYF. CDR3 in DNA: TGTGCCTGGAGCCTGGGACGGACAGCCCCAGATACGCAGTATTTT. Full variable domain (remainder filled in from reference TRBV30 and TRBJ2-3): SQTIHQWPATLVQPVGSPLSLECTVEGTSNPNLYWYRQAAGRGLQLLFYSVGIGQISSEVPQNLSASRPQDRQFILSSKKLLLSDSGFYLCAWSLGRTAPDTQYFGPGTRLTVL.

This clone was picked up one time. V gene TRBV2 combines with J gene TRBJ1-5, with a possible D match to TRBD1 (5 bases). Trimming removed 8 bases at V and 4 bases at J, with 15 bases between. The germline V gene encodes CDR1 SNHLY and CDR2 FYNNEI. CDR3 size: 14 residues. In DNA, the CDR3 is TGTGCCAGCGGGGCGGCGTTTGAAAATCAGCCCCAGCATTTT. It yields the protein CASGAAFENQPQHF.

This chain uses TRBV7-2 with TRBJ2-1; maybe TRBD2 (5 bases). V gave up 5 bases and J gave up 9 bases, with 17 bases separating them. Looked up from germline, CDR1 is SGHTA and CDR2 is FQGNSA. CDR3 length equals 14 residues. The CDR3 region has the DNA TGTGCCAGCAGCCCTTCGACTATCACTGTTGAGCAGTTCTTC. Translation gives CASSPSTITVEQFF.

This chain's CDR3 is CASSLEGAGPSTDTQYF. In DNA, the CDR3 is TGTGCCAGCAGCTTAGAGGGAGCAGGACCAAGCACAGATACGCAGTATTTT. J is TRBJ2-3 and V is TRBV7-6; D may be TRBD2 (5 bases). From germline, CDR1 is SGHVS and CDR2 FNYEAQ. Deletions cut 1 base from V and 0 bases from J, with 14 bases between. The CDR3 length is 17 residues.

CDR3 region: CASSFKQGAKPQHF. The CDR3 DNA reads as TGTGCCAGCAGCTTTAAACAGGGGGCTAAGCCCCAGCATTTT. The chain employs TRBV5-8 and TRBJ1-5, with 9 bases identical to TRBD1. CDR1 is SGHTS, CDR2 YDEGEE, per germline. Trimming removed 2 bases from V and 8 bases from J; junction bases left unmatched: 5. There are 14 residues in the CDR3.

The chain employs TRBV6-5 and TRBJ1-5, with a weak D call TRBD1 (6 bases). Germline V gives CDR1 MNHEY, CDR2 SVGAGI. The CDR3 totals 13 residues. Deletions cut 6 bases from V and 2 bases from J, with 8 bases between. The CDR3 DNA reads as TGTGCCAGCAGAGGGGGGCGCAATCAGCCCCAGCATTTT. It yields the protein CASRGGRNQPQHF.

The rearrangement links TRBV28 to TRBJ1-6; TRBD1 is a possible D gene (5 bases). This CDR3 is 17 amino acids long. V was shortened by 5 bases and J by 0 bases, with 14 bases between the two germline ends. The germline gives CDR1 MDHEN, CDR2 SYDVKM. The CDR3 region has the DNA TGTGCCAGCAGTAAGACAGATTATTTCTCCTATAATTCACCCCTCCACTTT. Translation: CASSKTDYFSYNSPLHF.

The chain carries TRBV5-1 and TRBJ1-1; possible D gene TRBD1, 6 bases. The CDR3 sequence is 16 residues long. Germline V gives CDR1 SGHRS, CDR2 YFSETQ. Deletions cut 7 bases from V and 5 bases from J, with 24 bases between. The CDR3 sequence is CASRSGAGAGNTEAFF. DNA of the CDR3: TGCGCCAGCCGCTCGGGGGCGGGGGCAGGGAATACTGAAGCTTTCTTT.